This T cell receptor (beta chain) comes out of a study of OX40 agonist ivuxolimab in advanced cancers. Findings of the study overall: There were, on average, more expanded clones in CD8+ T cells than in CD4+. At doses 0.1 to 3.0 mg/kg, CD4+ and CD8+ clones expanded. Partial responders dosed at 0.1-3.0 mg/kg displayed clonal expansion ranking among the lowest. Also present in some nonresponders was a low level of normalized T-cell clonal expansion.

As for this clone: Its target is unknown.

The assay was immunoSEQ multiplex PCR, and TCRdb's table has in-frame clones only and misses some. The table has about 48,000 clones, around 90% seen once. The ends were cut back, 6 bases at V and 9 bases at J, with 12 bases in the middle. CDR1 and CDR2 from the germline V gene are MDHEN and SYDVKM. The CDR3 consists of 12 residues. The chain recombines TRBV28 with TRBJ2-1; the D is unclear. The receptor's source is an adult with an advanced solid tumor such as melanoma, head and neck, liver or kidney cancer. The material was CD4+ or CD8+ T cells sorted from blood, obtained in a trial of the OX40 agonist ivuxolimab. The CDR3 sequence is CASSVHQAEQFF. The DNA of the CDR3 is TGTGCCAGCAGCGTCCATCAGGCTGAGCAGTTCTTC.